Listed below are T cell receptor beta chains from one sample, sequenced in a study of identical twins. TCRdb itself ran the 5' RACE reads through MiXCR, one entry per CDR3 protein. The sample comprises about 470,000 distinct CDR3 sequences, about 24% of which are singletons, and about 2.9% rests with the top ten. These sequences were also reported in another study, on T cells expressing NK-cell markers.

Sequencing input: CD4+ T cells sorted from blood. The receptor source for this set is a woman aged 18-35 years in good health. CDR3s include the opening cysteine and the closing phenylalanine or tryptophan. A D gene is named only where the DNA matches it firmly. For some rows the clone size is stated as once, few or many, or as a class when expanded; others skip it.

D	J	V	size	CDR3	DNA
NA	TRBJ2-7	TRBV5-1	many	CASSPLQGEYAEQYF	TGCGCCAGCAGCCCACTACAGGGAGAGTACGCCGAGCAGTACTTC
NA	TRBJ2-1	TRBV7-2	NA	CASSLTGALNEQFF	TGTGCCAGCAGCTTAACAGGAGCGCTTAATGAGCAGTTCTTC
TRBD2	TRBJ2-7	TRBV3-1	NA	CASSQGASGIYEQYF	TGTGCCAGCAGCCAAGGCGCTAGCGGGATCTACGAGCAGTACTTC
NA	TRBJ2-7	TRBV12-3/TRBV12-4	NA	CASSPDNYEQYF	TGTGCCAGCTCTCCAGACAACTACGAGCAGTACTTC
NA	TRBJ2-2	TRBV28	few	CASILGTDTGELFF	NA
NA	TRBJ1-1	TRBV5-1	few	CASSNREAFDTEAFF	TGCGCCAGTTCTAACAGGGAGGCTTTTGACACTGAAGCTTTCTTT
NA	TRBJ1-5	TRBV12-3/TRBV12-4	NA	CASSGTHNQPQHF	TGTGCCAGCAGTGGGACTCACAATCAGCCCCAGCATTTT
NA	TRBJ2-3	TRBV5-1	many	CASSLDGSTDTQYF	TGCGCCAGCAGCTTGGACGGGAGCACAGATACGCAGTATTTT
NA	TRBJ2-3	TRBV12-3/TRBV12-4	many	CASSFTTSTDTQYF	TGTGCCAGCAGTTTTACCACTAGCACAGATACGCAGTATTTT
NA	TRBJ2-2	TRBV7-9	NA	CASSLTYYRATGELFF	TGTGCCAGCAGCTTAACCTACTACAGGGCCACCGGGGAGCTGTTTTTT
TRBD1	TRBJ2-7	TRBV5-1	few	CASSLMTGSAYEQYF	TGCGCCAGCAGCCTCATGACAGGGTCGGCCTACGAGCAGTACTTC
TRBD2	TRBJ2-1	TRBV20-1	few	CSARDPGGRAREQFF	TGCAGTGCTAGAGATCCTGGCGGGAGGGCCAGGGAGCAGTTCTTC
NA	TRBJ1-6	TRBV12-3/TRBV12-4	few	CASSVGGLSNSPLHF	TGTGCCAGCAGTGTCGGTGGGCTTAGTAATTCACCCCTCCACTTT